This passage covers 20 T cell receptor beta chains from one sample sequenced in a study of T cell clones after liver transplantation. Profiled with immunoSEQ multiplex PCR; TCRdb holds only in-frame clones, not every one. Here the sample spans roughly 56,000 clones, roughly 74% being singletons. The sequences come from CD4+ T cells from blood, collected 52 to 60 months after liver transplant. The receptor set was obtained from a human patient who received a liver transplant. Some T cells may have come from the graft donor.

This clone was detected once. The chain has TRBV15 and TRBJ1-1; D is unclear. Germline V lookup: CDR1 LNHNV, CDR2 YYDKDF (reference sequence). The CDR3 is 14 residues long. Trimming removed 0 bases at V and 7 bases at J, with 12 bases between. CDR3 amino acids: CATSREWQTVEAFF. In DNA form, the CDR3 reads TGTGCCACCAGCAGAGAATGGCAGACTGTTGAAGCTTTCTTT.

This clone showed up just once. The genes are TRBV4-2 and TRBJ2-7; D possibly matches TRBD1 or TRBD2 (6 bases each). The CDR3 runs to 19 residues. Germline CDR1 reads LGHNA; CDR2 reads YNFKEQ. Trimming shortened V by 0 bases and J by 3 bases, and 24 bases separated the two germline ends. In nucleotides, the CDR3 is TGTGCCAGCAGCCAAGATTCGTATACGAGGGGGGATATCAGCTACGAGCAGTACTTC. It yields the protein CASSQDSYTRGDISYEQYF.

The CDR3 sequence is CASSLAGGGRTEAFF. The CDR3 DNA sequence: TGTGCCAGCAGCTTAGCGGGTGGGGGCCGGACTGAAGCTTTCTTT. The chain joins TRBV7-9 to TRBJ1-1, with D possibly TRBD1 on 6 matching bases. Germline V CDR1 and CDR2: SEHNR, FQNEAQ (reference sequence). V was pared by 0 bases and J by 5 bases, with 13 bases between. The CDR3 contains 15 residues.

The chain is built from TRBV6-5 and TRBJ1-2, with TRBD1 identical over 7 bases. The germline V gene has CDR1 MNHEY and CDR2 SVGAGI. The CDR3 extends over 14 amino acids. The V segment lost 6 bases and the J segment 6 bases; nucleotides outside the gene matches: 10. CDR3 sequence: CASSKTGLSNGYTF. CDR3 nucleotide sequence: TGTGCCAGCAGCAAGACAGGGCTGAGTAATGGCTACACCTTC.

V gene TRBV4-2 combines with J gene TRBJ1-6; D possibly corresponds to TRBD1 (5 bases). CDR1 LGHNA and CDR2 YNFKEQ come from the germline V gene. The germline V and J ends were trimmed by 0 bases and 7 bases, with 13 bases remaining between them. CDR3 length: 16 amino acids. The CDR3 nucleotides are TGTGCCAGCAGCCAAGAAGCGCGGAGGGGCAATTCACCCCTCCACTTT. Translating it yields CASSQEARRGNSPLHF.

This clone was picked up one time. The rearrangement uses TRBV19 and TRBJ1-5; 8 bases are a match to TRBD1. Germline CDR1 and CDR2: LNHDA and SQIVND (reference sequence). V trimming: 9 bases; J trimming: 2 bases; junction bases outside the gene matches: 3. CDR3 length: 13 residues. CDR3 region: CASQTGGNQPQHF. The CDR3 nucleotides are TGTGCCAGCCAGACAGGGGGCAATCAGCCCCAGCATTTT.

The chain joins TRBV7-2 to TRBJ1-3, with D uncertain. The CDR3 is 13 residues long. V dropped 8 bases and J dropped 2 bases, with 10 bases sitting between them. Germline-derived CDR1 and CDR2 are SGHTA and FQGNSA. CDR3 loop: CASRTDAGNTIYF. The DNA for the CDR3 is TGTGCCAGCCGGACCGACGCTGGAAACACCATATATTTT. Drawing the rest from reference TRBV7-2 and TRBJ1-3, the complete variable domain is GAGVSQSPSNKVTEKGKDVELRCDPISGHTALYWYRQSLGQGLEFLIYFQGNSAPDKSGLPSDRFSAERTGGSVSTLTIQRTQQEDSAVYLCASRTDAGNTIYFGEGSWLTVV.

This chain links TRBV19 with TRBJ1-5, with a possible D match to TRBD1 (6 bases). Trimming shortened V by 6 bases and J by 6 bases, and 12 bases separated the two germline ends. The CDR3 totals 13 residues. The germline V gene has CDR1 LNHDA and CDR2 SQIVND (reference sequence). This CDR3 reads CASRRGGSQPQHF. CDR3 DNA: TGTGCCAGTAGGCGGGGGGGCAGTCAGCCCCAGCATTTT.

This clone has more than one count but fewer than ten. The genes are TRBV5-1 and TRBJ2-4; D may be TRBD1 or TRBD2 (5 bases each). CDR1 is SGHRS, CDR2 YFSETQ, per germline. This CDR3 is 14 amino acids long. Deletions cut 7 bases from V and 5 bases from J, with 16 bases between. The CDR3 sequence is CASRSWGSENIQYF. Written as DNA, the CDR3 is TGCGCCAGCCGCTCGTGGGGGTCAGAAAACATTCAGTACTTC.

As to this clone: The sample carries other DNA sequences with the same CDR3. The CDR3 region has the DNA TGTGCCAGCAGCCCCCGGGACCGGTCCTACAATGAGCAGTTCTTC. Its translation is CASSPRDRSYNEQFF. The V gene is TRBV9, the J gene TRBJ2-1; D is tentatively TRBD1 or TRBD2 (5 bases each). CDR1 and CDR2 (germline): SGDLS, YYNGEE. V lost 4 bases to trimming and J lost 1 base, with 12 bases between them. This CDR3 contains 15 residues.

The chain couples TRBV28 to TRBJ2-7; D unclear. Germline V lookup: CDR1 MDHEN, CDR2 SYDVKM. The CDR3 is made up of 12 amino acids. V was trimmed by 4 bases and J by 6 bases, leaving 10 bases between them. CDR3 loop: CASSSTVGEQYF. CDR3 in DNA: TGTGCCAGCAGTTCCACCGTGGGCGAGCAGTACTTC. Based on the CDR3 plus reference TRBV28 and TRBJ2-7, the full variable domain is DVKVTQSSRYLVKRTGEKVFLECVQDMDHENMFWYRQDPGLGLRLIYFSYDVKMKEKGDIPEGYSVSREKKERFSLILESASTNQTSMYLCASSSTVGEQYFGPGTRLTVT.

The chain's CDR3 is CASSPTQGLAEQYF. For the CDR3, the DNA is TGTGCCAGCAGCCCCACCCAGGGGCTGGCGGAGCAGTACTTC. The gene calls are TRBV7-9 and TRBJ2-7; possibly TRBD1 for D (6 bases). This CDR3 has 14 amino acids. V lost 5 bases to trimming and J lost 7 bases, with 18 bases between them. The germline CDR1 and CDR2 sequences are SEHNR and FQNEAQ (reference sequence).

In regard to this clone: In the same sample, other DNA sequences code for this CDR3. The rearrangement joins TRBV6-5 to TRBJ1-5; 10 nucleotides align to TRBD1. Germline V CDR1 and CDR2: MNHEY, SVGAGI. With 0 bases clipped from V and 2 bases from J, the junction kept 1 base outside the gene matches. The CDR3 is made up of 16 amino acids. The DNA of the CDR3 is TGTGCCAGCAGTTACTCTGGGACAGGGGGCAATCAGCCCCAGCATTTT. This sequence encodes CASSYSGTGGNQPQHF.

The chain combines TRBV19 with TRBJ1-1; no definite D call. This CDR3 is 15 amino acids long. The V and J ends lost 7 bases and 0 bases respectively, with 15 bases between them. Germline lookup yields CDR1 LNHDA and CDR2 SQIVND (reference sequence). This CDR3 reads CASIGPRGLNTEAFF. The CDR3 DNA reads TGTGCCAGTATTGGGCCCCGGGGTCTGAACACTGAAGCTTTCTTT.

The CDR3 here is CASRPGRSSGYTF. For the CDR3, the DNA is TGTGCCAGCAGGCCCGGACGGTCCTCTGGCTACACCTTC. The chain combines TRBV6-5 with TRBJ1-2; no reliable D call. Trimming removed 6 bases at V and 7 bases at J, with 15 bases between. This CDR3 has 13 amino acids. The germline gives CDR1 MNHEY, CDR2 SVGAGI.

This chain uses TRBV14 with TRBJ2-1; 11 bases are a match to TRBD2. After removal of 5 bases from V and 7 bases from J, the junction contained 10 bases not matched to a gene. Germline CDR1 SGHDN, CDR2 FVKESK. The CDR3 spans 16 residues. DNA of the CDR3: TGTGCCAGCAGCACTATAACTAGCGGGGGTAGGAATGAGCAGTTCTTC. This codes for CASSTITSGGRNEQFF.

The count of this clone is one. The DNA for the CDR3 is TGTGCCAGCGGTCTAGCGGCTGAGGGCACAGATACGCAGTATTTT. Its translation: CASGLAAEGTDTQYF. This chain joins TRBV28 and TRBJ2-3; 7 positions agree with TRBD2. CDR1 is MDHEN and CDR2 is SYDVKM in the germline V gene. The CDR3 is made up of 15 amino acids. Germline trimming cut 8 bases from V and 1 base from J; bases unmatched to any gene: 9.

The chain links TRBV6-6 to TRBJ2-7; 7 positions match TRBD1. This CDR3 is 16 amino acids long. J lost 1 base, V lost 3 bases, and 9 bases had no gene match. Germline V gene sequence: CDR1 MNHNY, CDR2 SVGAGI (reference sequence). CDR3 DNA: TGTGCCAGCAGTTATCCTAGGACAGGCCTTTCCTACGAGCAGTACTTC. Translation: CASSYPRTGLSYEQYF.

The count of this clone is one. The chain employs TRBV11-2 and TRBJ2-1; D perhaps matches TRBD1 (6 bases). The CDR3 is 16 residues long. Germline loops: CDR1 SGHAT, CDR2 FQNNGV. The V and J ends lost 3 bases and 6 bases respectively, with 18 bases between them. The CDR3 loop reads CASSFGGWGRVNEQFF. Here the CDR3 DNA reads TGTGCCAGCAGCTTTGGGGGCTGGGGTCGGGTCAATGAGCAGTTCTTC.

This chain's CDR3 is CAITGGLNTEAFF. The CDR3 bases are TGTGCCATCACCGGGGGGTTGAACACTGAAGCTTTCTTT. V usage is TRBV10-3 and J usage is TRBJ1-1, with D maybe TRBD1 (5 bases). CDR3 length: 13 amino acids. The V end lost 7 bases, the J end lost 0 bases, and 9 bases lay between the germline ends. Germline lookup yields CDR1 ENHRY and CDR2 SYGVKD.